Listed here are 13 T cell receptor beta chains from one sample, sequenced in a study of cytomegalovirus exposure and HLA in healthy donors. A multiplex PCR was run with 60 Vbeta primers and 13 Jbeta primers. Method: immunoSEQ multiplex PCR; TCRdb's copy keeps in-frame clones and lacks some. The top ten clones hold approximately 4.7% of a sample with some 150,000 clones, around nine tenths of them seen once. Source material: PBMCs. The receptors come from a woman in her twenties or thirties in good health and CMV-seronegative.

This clone was detected only once. This chain uses TRBV7-9 with TRBJ1-4; no firm D call. Trimming shortened V by 9 bases and J by 8 bases, and 16 bases separated the two germline ends. This CDR3 is 13 amino acids long. Germline lookup yields CDR1 SEHNR and CDR2 FQNEAQ (reference sequence). As DNA, the CDR3 is TGTGCCAGTTCGGCACCAGGAGGGGAAAAACTGTTTTTT. Residues: CASSAPGGEKLFF. The full variable domain, its missing parts supplied by reference TRBV7-9 and TRBJ1-4, is DTGVSQNPRHKITKRGQNVTFRCDPISEHNRLYWYRQTLGQGPEFLTYFQNEAQLEKSRLLSDRFSAERPKGSFSTLEIQRTEQGDSAMYLCASSAPGGEKLFFGSGTQLSVL.

CDR3 nucleotide sequence: TGTGCCAGCAGCAAGGGGGGGCCGGATGGCTACACCTTC. Translating it yields CASSKGGPDGYTF. The chain combines TRBV21-1 with TRBJ1-2. TRBV21-1 is deemed a pseudogene. The CDR3 sequence is 13 residues long.

The CDR3, as DNA: TGTGCCAGCAGCCCACGCGGGGGGGCTCAAGAGACCCAGTACTTC. It specifies CASSPRGGAQETQYF. V is TRBV9 and J is TRBJ2-5, with 9 bases that match TRBD2. J gave up 2 bases and V 4 bases, and 6 bases lay outside the gene matches. The V gene's germline CDR1 is SGDLS and CDR2 YYNGEE. The CDR3 has 15 amino acids.

The gene calls are TRBV5-3 and TRBJ2-7; 8 positions agree with TRBD1. TRBV5-3 is an ORF for which the function is uncertain. V gave up 4 bases and J gave up 6 bases; unmatched junction bases: 9. The CDR3 sequence is 14 residues long. The chain's CDR3 is CARSPGQDPCEQYF. In DNA form, the CDR3 reads TGTGCCAGAAGCCCGGGACAGGACCCTTGCGAGCAGTACTTC.

The chain combines TRBV7-9 with TRBJ1-4; the D is unclear. Germline lookup yields CDR1 SEHNR and CDR2 FQNEAQ (reference sequence). The CDR3 contains 17 residues. V shed 2 bases and J shed 0 bases, with 13 bases lying between them. The CDR3 bases are TGTGCCAGCAGCTTATCTTGGAGAGAAGCAACTAATGAAAAACTGTTTTTT. Its translation is CASSLSWREATNEKLFF.

The chain joins TRBV18 to TRBJ2-7; 7 nucleotides align to TRBD1. V shed 3 bases and J 0 bases; nucleotides not matched to a gene: 5. The CDR3 length is 15 residues. Germline CDR1 KGHSH, CDR2 LQKENI. CDR3 in amino acids: CASSPYRGISYEQYF. DNA for the CDR3: TGTGCCAGCTCACCTTACAGGGGAATCTCCTACGAGCAGTACTTC.

As for this clone: An end of the junction differs from the germline gene, which may be a read error. The same CDR3 is also encoded by other DNA sequences in this sample. The chain recombines TRBV7-2 with TRBJ1-1, with unresolved D. Per germline, CDR1 SGHTA and CDR2 FQGNSA. The CDR3 has 15 amino acids. The CDR3 coding sequence is TGCGCCAGCAGCTTAGTGGGCAGCATGAACACTGAAGCTTTCTTT. It is translated as CASSLVGSMNTEAFF.

The chain is built from TRBV7-2 and TRBJ2-7, with a tentative D call TRBD1 (5 bases). The V gene's germline CDR1 is SGHTA and CDR2 FQGNSA. Trimming stripped 3 bases from V and 3 bases from J, with 9 bases between. There are 13 residues in the CDR3. In DNA form, the CDR3 reads TGTGCCAGCAGCTTTAGGGGCTTCTACGAGCAGTACTTC. Translated: CASSFRGFYEQYF.

The count of this clone is one. The chain has TRBV7-6 and TRBJ2-7; D is unclear. The CDR3 contains 13 residues. Germline values: CDR1 SGHVS, CDR2 FNYEAQ. V was pared by 4 bases and J by 4 bases, with 11 bases between. CDR3 loop: CASSSYQDYEQYF. The CDR3 DNA reads as TGTGCCAGCAGCTCCTACCAGGATTACGAGCAGTACTTC.

V gene TRBV15 combines with J gene TRBJ2-7; TRBD2 agrees at 8 bases. The V and J ends lost 3 bases and 1 base, in that order; junction bases with no gene match: 2. Germline values: CDR1 LNHNV, CDR2 YYDKDF (reference sequence). This CDR3 comprises 14 residues. CDR3 coding DNA: TGTGCCACCAGCAGCCGGGGGGGATCCTACGAGCAGTACTTC. Protein: CATSSRGGSYEQYF.

The chain employs TRBV5-4 and TRBJ2-3; 13 bases match TRBD2. From germline, CDR1 is SGHNT and CDR2 YYREEE (reference sequence). CDR3 size: 16 residues. The junction had 7 bases not matched to a gene; V was cut back by 5 bases and J by 4 bases. The CDR3 loop reads CASRLRLAGGADTQYF. The CDR3 bases are TGTGCCAGCAGGCTGAGACTAGCGGGGGGTGCAGATACGCAGTATTTT.

The chain combines TRBV7-2 with TRBJ2-5, with 7 bases aligning to TRBD2. The V segment lost 3 bases and the J segment 10 bases; nucleotides outside the gene matches: 11. This CDR3 region has 14 residues. The germline gives CDR1 SGHTA, CDR2 FQGNSA. Here the CDR3 DNA reads TGTGCCAGCAGCTTTGGGGCGGGGGAGGCGGGCCAGTACTTC. It translates to CASSFGAGEAGQYF.

The chain couples TRBV4-2 to TRBJ2-1; possibly TRBD2 for D (6 bases). Germline CDR1 LGHNA, CDR2 YNFKEQ. The CDR3 extends over 15 amino acids. The V gene lost 0 bases and the J gene lost 5 bases, with 11 bases spanning the gap. The CDR3: CASSQDGGRNNEQFF. The CDR3 nucleotides are TGTGCCAGCAGCCAAGATGGGGGGAGAAACAATGAGCAGTTCTTC.